The 32 T cell receptor beta chains reported below all come from one sample, sequenced in a study of OX40 agonist ivuxolimab in advanced cancers. Profiled with immunoSEQ multiplex PCR; TCRdb holds only in-frame clones, not every one. The sample consists of 30,000 to 40,000 clones, around 89% of them appearing once. Sequences were derived from CD4+ or CD8+ T cells sorted from blood, sampled in a trial of the OX40 agonist ivuxolimab. These receptors originate from an adult with an advanced solid tumor such as melanoma, head and neck, liver or kidney cancer.

The V and J genes are TRBV5-1 and TRBJ1-1; D gene ambiguous. Germline CDR1 and CDR2: SGHRS and YFSETQ. This CDR3 spans 14 amino acids. V lost 5 bases and J lost 0, with 11 bases in between. DNA for the CDR3: TGCGCCAGCAGGAACGGACTTTTGAACACTGAAGCTTTCTTT. This translates into CASRNGLLNTEAFF.

This chain links TRBV6-4 with TRBJ2-1; the match to TRBD1 covers 7 bases. This CDR3 has 15 amino acids. V gave up 0 bases and J gave up 9 bases; unmatched junction bases: 8. In germline, CDR1 is MRHNA, CDR2 SNTAGT. The DNA of the CDR3 is TGTGCCAGCAGTGACTCCGGTCAGGGGGTTGGTGAGCAGTTCTTC. Its protein product is CASSDSGQGVGEQFF.

J is TRBJ1-5 and V is TRBV7-2; the match to TRBD1 covers 7 bases. Germline values: CDR1 SGHTA, CDR2 FQGNSA. Trimming removed 5 bases from V and 3 bases from J; junction bases left unmatched: 10. The length of the CDR3 is 16 residues. CDR3 coding DNA: TGTGCCAGCAGCCCCCGGGCAGGGGGTTTCAATCAGCCCCAGCATTTT. This encodes CASSPRAGGFNQPQHF.

The chain is built from TRBV9 and TRBJ2-6, with 9 nucleotides matching TRBD1. V lost 0 bases and J lost 0; bases outside the gene matches: 10. The CDR3 totals 20 residues. CDR1 and CDR2 (germline): SGDLS, YYNGEE. CDR3: CASSVVGQGFPSSGANVLTF. CDR3 coding DNA: TGTGCCAGCAGCGTAGTGGGACAGGGCTTCCCAAGCTCTGGGGCCAACGTCCTGACTTTC.

The chain employs TRBV7-6 and TRBJ2-7; D tentatively reads TRBD1 or TRBD2 (5 bases each). Per the germline V gene, CDR1 is SGHVS and CDR2 is FNYEAQ. V gave up 3 bases and J gave up 6 bases, with 6 bases separating them. The CDR3 sequence is 11 residues long. The CDR3, as DNA: TGTGCCAGCAGCTTTGGGGGCGAGCAGTACTTC. This encodes CASSFGGEQYF.

The rearrangement links TRBV11-2 to TRBJ1-3; D unresolved. Germline V gene lookup returns CDR1 SGHAT and CDR2 FQNNGV. The CDR3 covers 14 residues. Trimming pared 4 bases from V and 1 base from J, leaving 8 bases between. The CDR3 DNA follows: TGTGCCAGCAGCTCGAGGTTATCTGGAAACACCATATATTTT. Translated: CASSSRLSGNTIYF.

The chain has TRBV7-9 and TRBJ2-5; TRBD1 agrees at 11 bases. This CDR3 has 15 amino acids. CDR1 and CDR2 from the germline V gene are SEHNR and FQNEAQ (reference sequence). Germline trimming cut 4 bases from V and 4 bases from J; bases unmatched to any gene: 5. CDR3 in DNA: TGTGCCAGCAGCTGGGGACAGGGGGTAAGAGAGACCCAGTACTTC. Amino acids: CASSWGQGVRETQYF.

CDR3 bases: TGTGCCAGCAGCTTAACTGCCGGAGTAGGGGAGCTGTTTTTT. Its translation: CASSLTAGVGELFF. The chain recombines TRBV7-8 with TRBJ2-2; no reliable D call. The CDR3 length is 14 residues. V shed 2 bases and J shed 8 bases, with 12 bases lying between them. Germline V gene sequence: CDR1 SGHVS, CDR2 FQNEAQ.

This chain joins TRBV10-2 and TRBJ1-6, with D perhaps matching TRBD1 (6 bases). The V end was cut by 6 bases, the J end by 10 bases, with 19 bases between. CDR3 length: 15 residues. The V gene's germline CDR1 is WSHSY and CDR2 SAAADI. The CDR3 DNA sequence: TGCGCCAGCAGCCGTTCGGCTACACAGGGCTCACCCCTCCACTTT. Protein product: CASSRSATQGSPLHF.

The J gene is TRBJ1-2, the V gene TRBV6-5; D is perhaps TRBD1 (5 bases). Germline-derived CDR1 and CDR2 are MNHEY and SVGAGI. The CDR3 sequence is 11 residues long. V dropped 6 bases and J dropped 7 bases, with 9 bases sitting between them. The CDR3, as DNA: TGTGCCAGCAGCCCCGGGGCTGGCTACACCTTC. As protein: CASSPGAGYTF.

V usage is TRBV11-2 and J usage is TRBJ2-7; D is perhaps TRBD2 (5 bases). This CDR3 has 17 amino acids. Between the trimmed V and J ends, which lost 2 bases and 0 bases, there was a span of 17 bases. The germline gives CDR1 SGHAT, CDR2 FQNNGV. The CDR3 sequence: CASSLRGEAVASYEQYF. CDR3 sequence (DNA): TGTGCCAGCAGCTTACGGGGAGAGGCTGTAGCCTCCTACGAGCAGTACTTC.

The chain couples TRBV7-3 to TRBJ2-1, with D perhaps matching TRBD1 (5 bases). The V end was cut by 8 bases, the J end by 9 bases, with 17 bases between. Germline CDR1 reads SGHTA; CDR2 reads FQGTGA. This CDR3 is built from 13 residues. The CDR3, as DNA: TGTGCCAGCCGACAGACCTTTTTAAGTGAGCAGTTCTTC. It codes for CASRQTFLSEQFF.

The chain couples TRBV27 to TRBJ2-2, with unresolved D. V was cut by 2 bases and J by 1 base, with 5 bases left in between. The CDR3 spans 14 residues. Germline V gene sequence: CDR1 MNHEY, CDR2 SMNVEV (reference sequence). In nucleotides, the CDR3 is TGTGCCAGCAGTTTAAGCAGGAACACCGGGGAGCTGTTTTTT. Translating it yields CASSLSRNTGELFF.

This clone was seen more than once but under ten times. The chain carries TRBV10-3 and TRBJ1-5; 8 nucleotides agree with TRBD1. Germline trimming cut 11 bases from V and 0 bases from J; bases unmatched to any gene: 6. CDR3 length: 14 residues. Germline CDR1 reads ENHRY; CDR2 reads SYGVKD. This CDR3 reads CAVGQGYSNQPQHF. DNA of the CDR3: TGTGCCGTCGGACAGGGCTATAGCAATCAGCCCCAGCATTTT.

The V gene is TRBV2, the J gene TRBJ2-3, with a possible D match to TRBD2 (6 bases). CDR1 and CDR2 from the germline V gene are SNHLY and FYNNEI. The V gene lost 5 bases and the J gene lost 4 bases, with 16 bases spanning the gap. The CDR3 contains 15 residues. The CDR3 DNA reads TGTGCCAGCAGTCCGTCTAGCGTTGGGGCAGATACGCAGTATTTT. Amino acids: CASSPSSVGADTQYF. Full variable domain (remainder filled in from reference TRBV2 and TRBJ2-3): EPEVTQTPSHQVTQMGQEVILRCVPISNHLYFYWYRQILGQKVEFLVSFYNNEISEKSEIFDDQFSVERPDGSNFTLKIRSTKLEDSAMYFCASSPSSVGADTQYFGPGTRLTVL.

The V call is TRBV9, the J call TRBJ2-2, with unresolved D. This CDR3 is 14 amino acids long. V gave up 4 bases and J gave up 4 bases, with 11 bases separating them. Germline-derived CDR1 and CDR2 are SGDLS and YYNGEE. The CDR3 spells CASSLEATTGELFF. CDR3 in DNA: TGTGCCAGCAGCCTCGAGGCCACCACCGGGGAGCTGTTTTTT.

The J gene is TRBJ2-2, the V gene TRBV5-4, with 9 bases that match TRBD1. Trimming removed 4 bases from V and 4 bases from J; junction bases left unmatched: 11. This CDR3 has 17 residues. Per the germline V gene, CDR1 is SGHNT and CDR2 is YYREEE (reference sequence). DNA of the CDR3: TGTGCCAGCAGCACCGAAACAGGGGGCTGGTCCACCGGGGAGCTGTTTTTT. Its protein product is CASSTETGGWSTGELFF.

The chain is built from TRBV28 and TRBJ2-2; TRBD1 aligns across 9 bases. The CDR3 is made up of 16 amino acids. Germline V lookup: CDR1 MDHEN, CDR2 SYDVKM. Trimming took 10 bases from V and 1 from J; bases not matched to a gene: 10. CDR3 residues: CATRFPGQGNTGELFF. The CDR3, as DNA: TGTGCCACCAGATTCCCGGGACAGGGGAACACCGGGGAGCTGTTTTTT.

This clone has only one observation. The rearrangement joins TRBV11-3 to TRBJ2-7; 12 positions agree with TRBD2. Germline loops: CDR1 SGHNT, CDR2 YENEEA. This CDR3 has 15 amino acids. V lost 5 bases to trimming and J lost 7 bases; unmatched junction nucleotides: 9. The CDR3 nucleotides are TGTGCCAGCAGCCCTGGACTAGCGGGGTCGGATGAGCAGTACTTC. This gives the protein CASSPGLAGSDEQYF.

The chain couples TRBV18 to TRBJ1-1; D possibly corresponds to TRBD1 (6 bases). The CDR3 has 13 amino acids. The germline CDR1 and CDR2 sequences are KGHSH and LQKENI. V was pared by 4 bases and J by 3 bases, with 9 bases between. The CDR3 coding sequence is TGTGCCAGCTCACAGCAGGGGCACACTGAAGCTTTCTTT. Encoded protein: CASSQQGHTEAFF.

CDR3 loop: CASSTLRDRHGGSYEQYF. The CDR3 nucleotides read TGTGCCAGTAGTACTCTCCGGGACCGACACGGGGGCTCCTACGAGCAGTACTTC. This rearrangement joins TRBV19 to TRBJ2-7; D may be TRBD2 (6 bases). The ends were cut back, 4 bases at V and 0 bases at J, with 22 bases in the middle. The CDR3 contains 18 residues. Germline V lookup: CDR1 LNHDA, CDR2 SQIVND (reference sequence). Looking up the rest from reference TRBV19 and TRBJ2-7 gives the full variable domain: DGGITQSPKYLFRKEGQNVTLSCEQNLNHDAMYWYRQDPGQGLRLIYYSQIVNDFQKGDIAEGYSVSREKKESFPLTVTSAQKNPTAFYLCASSTLRDRHGGSYEQYFGPGTRLTVT.

This chain links TRBV6-1 with TRBJ1-2; TRBD1 might be the D (5 bases). The CDR3 has 15 residues. Germline loops: CDR1 MNHNS, CDR2 SASEGT. The V and J ends lost 3 bases and 2 bases respectively, with 13 bases between them. For the CDR3, the DNA is TGTGCCAGCAGTGATGGGTACAGGAGGAACTATGGCTACACCTTC. Protein product: CASSDGYRRNYGYTF.

The chain links TRBV5-4 to TRBJ1-2, with a tentative D call TRBD1 (5 bases). CDR1 SGHNT and CDR2 YYREEE come from the germline V gene (reference sequence). V shed 4 bases and J shed 8 bases, with 21 bases lying between them. CDR3 length: 15 residues. CDR3 residues: CASSTPGTVGRGYTF. The CDR3 coding sequence is TGTGCCAGCAGCACCCCCGGGACCGTCGGACGGGGCTACACCTTC.

V usage is TRBV27 and J usage is TRBJ2-7; possibly TRBD1 or TRBD2 for D (6 bases each). Germline loops: CDR1 MNHEY, CDR2 SMNVEV (reference sequence). There are 13 residues in the CDR3. Deletions cut 6 bases from V and 6 bases from J, with 15 bases between. The CDR3 coding sequence is TGTGCCAGCAGAGAGGGGGGTAGGGTCGAGCAGTACTTC. Residues: CASREGGRVEQYF.

This clone was seen a few times. The chain links TRBV5-1 to TRBJ1-1, with a possible D match to TRBD1 (5 bases). V lost 7 bases and J 0 bases, leaving 16 bases between the germline ends. Germline assignment: CDR1 SGHRS and CDR2 YFSETQ. The CDR3 has 15 amino acids. For the CDR3, the DNA is TGCGCCAGCTCAAATAGGGGTGCCTTGAACACTGAAGCTTTCTTT. This encodes CASSNRGALNTEAFF.

The sample holds a few counts of this clone. V usage is TRBV7-9 and J usage is TRBJ1-1; D might be TRBD1 (5 bases). Germline V gives CDR1 SEHNR, CDR2 FQNEAQ (reference sequence). V gave up 5 bases and J gave up 10 bases, with 17 bases separating them. CDR3 length equals 13 residues. CDR3 DNA sequence: TGTGCCAGCAGCGAGCTAGAGGCGGGACGAGCTTTCTTT. This encodes CASSELEAGRAFF.

The genes are TRBV10-3 and TRBJ1-2, with D possibly TRBD1 on 5 matching bases. The V gene's germline CDR1 is ENHRY and CDR2 SYGVKD. V lost 11 bases to trimming and J lost 4 bases, with 17 bases between them. The CDR3 length is 13 residues. The CDR3 here is CALGDQKTYGYTF. The CDR3 coding sequence is TGTGCCCTGGGGGACCAGAAAACCTATGGCTACACCTTC.

The J gene is TRBJ2-3, the V gene TRBV11-1, with TRBD1 matching 7 bases. There are 14 residues in the CDR3. J lost 0 bases, V lost 6 bases, and 3 bases had no gene match. CDR1 and CDR2 (germline): SGHAT, FQDESV (reference sequence). CDR3 protein: CASRGGLSTDTQYF. The DNA for the CDR3 is TGTGCCAGCAGAGGGGGCCTTAGCACAGATACGCAGTATTTT. The variable domain in full, completed from reference TRBV11-1 and TRBJ2-3, reads EAEVAQSPRYKITEKSQAVAFWCDPISGHATLYWYRQILGQGPELLVQFQDESVVDDSQLPKDRFSAERLKGVDSTLKIQPAELGDSAMYLCASRGGLSTDTQYFGPGTRLTVL.

This clone was seen just once. The chain links TRBV2 to TRBJ1-4; TRBD1 aligns across 9 bases. Germline V gives CDR1 SNHLY, CDR2 FYNNEI. The CDR3 contains 15 residues. V lost 4 bases and J lost 5; bases outside the gene matches: 5. The CDR3 reads CASSAQGQGNEKLFF. CDR3 DNA sequence: TGTGCCAGCAGTGCCCAGGGACAGGGCAATGAAAAACTGTTTTTT.

The rearrangement links TRBV9 to TRBJ1-2, with 9 bases matching TRBD1. CDR1 and CDR2 from the germline V gene are SGDLS and YYNGEE. CDR3 size: 15 residues. The trim removed 0 bases at V and 0 bases at J, leaving 0 bases unmatched. CDR3 loop: CASSVGQGANYGYTF. The CDR3 nucleotides read TGTGCCAGCAGCGTAGGACAGGGGGCTAACTATGGCTACACCTTC.

The V call is TRBV7-2, the J call TRBJ1-5; weak D call: TRBD1 (5 bases). With 0 bases removed from V and 0 bases from J, the gap between germline ends came to 15 bases. CDR1 is SGHTA, CDR2 FQGNSA, per germline. The CDR3 runs to 18 residues. CDR3 DNA: TGTGCCAGCAGCTTAGCGCTTTCAGGGCCGTATAGCAATCAGCCCCAGCATTTT. Translation gives CASSLALSGPYSNQPQHF. Combining the CDR3 with reference TRBV7-2 and TRBJ1-5 gives the whole variable domain GAGVSQSPSNKVTEKGKDVELRCDPISGHTALYWYRQSLGQGLEFLIYFQGNSAPDKSGLPSDRFSAERTGGSVSTLTIQRTQQEDSAVYLCASSLALSGPYSNQPQHFGDGTRLSIL.

The chain recombines TRBV18 with TRBJ2-1, with 7 bases matching TRBD2. V was clipped by 3 bases and J by 2 bases; unmatched bases: 4. This CDR3 contains 15 residues. Germline V lookup: CDR1 KGHSH, CDR2 LQKENI. The DNA of the CDR3 is TGTGCCAGCTCACCCATGGGGGGGGCCTACAATGAGCAGTTCTTC. Its protein product is CASSPMGGAYNEQFF.